This is a list of T cell receptor beta chains from one sample in a study of cytomegalovirus exposure and HLA in healthy donors. Repertoires were generated with immunoSEQ multiplex PCR, while TCRdb's copy carries only in-frame clones and drops some. The sample yields around 99,000 clones, 65% to 80% seen once. The sample taken for sequencing was PBMCs. The receptors were sampled from a male donor in good health and CMV-seronegative. CDR3s include the opening cysteine and the closing phenylalanine or tryptophan. Fields, in order: D gene, V gene, J gene, clone size, CDR3 DNA, CDR3 protein. The D gene is left open where the match is weak. A clone size is listed for some rows: how often the clone was seen (once, few, many), or a class if it is expanded.

D: .
V: TRBV5-1
J: TRBJ1-2
size: .
DNA: TGCGCCAGCAGCTTGGGAGGGCCTGGCTACACCTTC
CDR3: CASSLGGPGYTF

D: .
V: TRBV6-5
J: TRBJ2-7
size: .
DNA: TGTGCCAGCAGTTACGGTCGAGGGAGCTACGAGCAGTACTTC
CDR3: CASSYGRGSYEQYF

D: TRBD1
V: TRBV29-1
J: TRBJ1-2
size: .
DNA: TGCAGCGTTAGAATGGATGACAGGGGGCGCGGCTACACCTTC
CDR3: CSVRMDDRGRGYTF

D: TRBD1
V: TRBV30
J: TRBJ1-1
size: .
DNA: TGTGCCTGGAGTCAAGGGGGCTGGACTGAAGCTTTCTTT
CDR3: CAWSQGGWTEAFF

D: TRBD1
V: TRBV7-9
J: TRBJ2-5
size: .
DNA: TGTGCCAGCAACCAAAGACAGGGGGCATCCCCTAAAGAGACCCAGTACTTC
CDR3: CASNQRQGASPKETQYF

D: TRBD2
V: TRBV10-1
J: TRBJ2-3
size: .
DNA: TGCGCCAGCAGTGTGAGAGGGACTAGCGGGAATACGCAGTATTTT
CDR3: CASSVRGTSGNTQYF

D: TRBD1
V: TRBV30
J: TRBJ1-4
size: once
DNA: TGTGCCTGGAGTGTAAGGGGGCAGGGTGAAAAACTGTTTTTT
CDR3: CAWSVRGQGEKLFF

D: TRBD2
V: TRBV9
J: TRBJ2-5
size: once
DNA: TGTGCCAGCAGCGTAGGACTAGCGGGAGGGGAGACCCAGTACTTC
CDR3: CASSVGLAGGETQYF

D: .
V: TRBV5-6
J: TRBJ1-2
size: once
DNA: TGTGCCAGCAGCTATCGGGGGGGGGTAAACTATGGCTACACCTTC
CDR3: CASSYRGGVNYGYTF

D: TRBD2
V: TRBV5-1
J: TRBJ2-7
size: once
DNA: TGCGCCAGCAGCTTGCGGGGGGGTGGCGAGCAGTACTTC
CDR3: CASSLRGGGEQYF

D: .
V: TRBV6-5
J: TRBJ2-3
size: .
DNA: TGTGCCAGCAGCCCCCCCGGGAGAACAGATACGCAGTATTTT
CDR3: CASSPPGRTDTQYF

D: TRBD1
V: TRBV19
J: TRBJ2-7
size: .
DNA: TGTGCCGGACCGGGACAGGCCCAGACCGAGCAGTACTTC
CDR3: CAGPGQAQTEQYF

D: .
V: TRBV27
J: TRBJ1-6
size: .
DNA: TGTGCCAGCAGTTTGGGGGGGGCGTCTCTCCACTTT
CDR3: CASSLGGASLHF

D: .
V: TRBV12-5
J: TRBJ2-7
size: .
DNA: TGTGCTAGTGGTTTCGGCCTGGCGGAAAGCTCCTACGAGCAGTACTTC
CDR3: CASGFGLAESSYEQYF

D: .
V: TRBV11-1
J: TRBJ1-1
size: .
DNA: TGTGCCAGCAGCTTAGCAGGGGCCCAGGGCACTGAAGCTTTCTTT
CDR3: CASSLAGAQGTEAFF

D: .
V: TRBV7-8
J: TRBJ2-1
size: .
DNA: TGTGCCAGCAGCTTAGAACTCCTCTCCTACAATGAGCAGTTCTTC
CDR3: CASSLELLSYNEQFF

D: TRBD1
V: TRBV27
J: TRBJ1-2
size: few
DNA: TGTGCCAGCAGTCCACGACAGGGTAACTATGGCTACACCTTC
CDR3: CASSPRQGNYGYTF

D: TRBD1
V: TRBV11-2
J: TRBJ2-7
size: .
DNA: TGTGCCAGCAGAAAATCCGGGACAGGGGTTTACGAGCAGTACTTC
CDR3: CASRKSGTGVYEQYF

D: .
V: TRBV11-2
J: TRBJ2-2
size: .
DNA: TGTGCCAGCAGGCGGGTTTCCGGGGAGCTGTTTTTT
CDR3: CASRRVSGELFF

D: TRBD1
V: TRBV9
J: TRBJ2-1
size: .
DNA: TGTGCCAGCAGCGTTAGACAGGGGGGAAGTGAGCAGTTCTTC
CDR3: CASSVRQGGSEQFF

D: .
V: TRBV10-2
J: TRBJ1-1
size: .
DNA: TGCGCCAGCAGTGTAGCGGCTATGAACACTGAAGCTTTCTTT
CDR3: CASSVAAMNTEAFF

D: .
V: TRBV27
J: TRBJ2-7
size: few
DNA: TGTGCCAGCAGTTCTTCAGGGGAGCAGTACTTC
CDR3: CASSSSGEQYF

D: TRBD2
V: TRBV4-1
J: TRBJ2-7
size: .
DNA: TGCGCCAGCAGCCAAGGGGCCTCGACGGGAGGCTACGAGCAGTACTTC
CDR3: CASSQGASTGGYEQYF

D: .
V: TRBV10-3
J: TRBJ2-5
size: .
DNA: TGTGCCATCGGCAACCCTGGCGGGACCCAGTACTTC
CDR3: CAIGNPGGTQYF

D: .
V: TRBV19
J: TRBJ2-7
size: .
DNA: TGTGCCAGTAGCTACCCCAGGGGAAGCTCCTACGAGCAGTACTTC
CDR3: CASSYPRGSSYEQYF

D: TRBD1
V: TRBV6-5
J: TRBJ1-2
size: .
DNA: TGTGCCAGCAATTCGGACAGGGCGGCTGGCTACACCTTC
CDR3: CASNSDRAAGYTF

D: .
V: TRBV6-4
J: TRBJ2-2
size: .
DNA: TGTGCCAGCAGTGAGGGCCCCGGGGAGCTGTTTTTT
CDR3: CASSEGPGELFF

D: TRBD1
V: TRBV11-2
J: TRBJ2-1
size: .
DNA: TGTGCCAGCAGCAGCCTTGGACAGGGGGCCAATGAGCAGTTCTTC
CDR3: CASSSLGQGANEQFF

D: TRBD2
V: TRBV4-1
J: TRBJ2-7
size: .
DNA: TGCGCCAGCAGCCAAGGCGGACTAGCGGGGGAGCAGTACTTC
CDR3: CASSQGGLAGEQYF

D: .
V: TRBV25-1
J: TRBJ2-7
size: .
DNA: TGTGCCAGCACCCCGACAGGATACGAGCAGTACTTC
CDR3: CASTPTGYEQYF

D: TRBD2
V: TRBV7-8
J: TRBJ2-1
size: .
DNA: TGTGCCAGCAGGTTAGCGGGAGGATACAATGAGCAGTTCTTC
CDR3: CASRLAGGYNEQFF

D: TRBD1
V: TRBV2
J: TRBJ2-1
size: .
DNA: TGTGCCGTCCCTGACTCCGGGACAGGGACCTACAATGAGCAGTTCTTC
CDR3: CAVPDSGTGTYNEQFF

D: TRBD2
V: TRBV19
J: TRBJ2-3
size: .
DNA: TGTGCCAGTAGTATTTTAGCGGGAGAGGCGGTTACGCAGTATTTT
CDR3: CASSILAGEAVTQYF

D: TRBD2
V: TRBV7-9
J: TRBJ2-3
size: .
DNA: TGTGCCAGCAGCTTAGGTTTGAGGCGGGAGGGAGCAGATACGCAGTATTTT
CDR3: CASSLGLRREGADTQYF

D: .
V: TRBV7-2
J: TRBJ2-3
size: .
DNA: TGTGCCAGCAGCTCCGGGACTGCCACAGATACGCAGTATTTT
CDR3: CASSSGTATDTQYF

D: TRBD1
V: TRBV27
J: TRBJ2-5
size: .
DNA: TGTGCCAGCAGCCGGACAGGGCTAGAGACCCAGTACTTC
CDR3: CASSRTGLETQYF

D: .
V: TRBV20-1
J: TRBJ2-5
size: .
DNA: TGCAGTGCTAGTTTTATGGAGACCCAGTACTTC
CDR3: CSASFMETQYF